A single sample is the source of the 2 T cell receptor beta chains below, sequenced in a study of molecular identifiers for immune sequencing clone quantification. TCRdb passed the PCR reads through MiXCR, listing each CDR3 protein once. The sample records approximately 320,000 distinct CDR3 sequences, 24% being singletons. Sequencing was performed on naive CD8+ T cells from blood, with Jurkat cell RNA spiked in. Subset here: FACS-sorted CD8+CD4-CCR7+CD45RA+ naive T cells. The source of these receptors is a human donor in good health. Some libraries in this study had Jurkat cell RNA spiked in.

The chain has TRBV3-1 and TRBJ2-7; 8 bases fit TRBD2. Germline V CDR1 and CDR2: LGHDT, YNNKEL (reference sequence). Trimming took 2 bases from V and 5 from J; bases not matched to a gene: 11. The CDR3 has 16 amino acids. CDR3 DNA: TGTGCCAGCAGCCAAATAGCGGGGCCCGGTATCCACGAGCAGTACTTC. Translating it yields CASSQIAGPGIHEQYF.

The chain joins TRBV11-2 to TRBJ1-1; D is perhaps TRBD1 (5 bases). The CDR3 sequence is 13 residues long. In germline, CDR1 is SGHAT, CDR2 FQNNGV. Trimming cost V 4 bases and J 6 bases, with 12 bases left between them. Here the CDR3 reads CASSSGRAAEAFF. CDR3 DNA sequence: TGTGCCAGCAGCTCAGGGAGGGCCGCTGAAGCTTTCTTT.